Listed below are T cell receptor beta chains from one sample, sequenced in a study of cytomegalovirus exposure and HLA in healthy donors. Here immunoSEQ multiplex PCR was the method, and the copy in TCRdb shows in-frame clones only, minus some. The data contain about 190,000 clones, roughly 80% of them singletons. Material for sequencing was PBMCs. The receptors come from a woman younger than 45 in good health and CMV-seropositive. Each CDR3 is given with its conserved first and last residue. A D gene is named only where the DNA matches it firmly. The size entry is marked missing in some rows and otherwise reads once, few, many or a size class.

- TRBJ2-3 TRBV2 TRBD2 TGTGCCAGCAGCCCCAGGACTAGCGGGATCCGAGAAACGCAGTATTTT CASSPRTSGIRETQYF
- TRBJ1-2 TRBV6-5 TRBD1 TGTGCCAGCAGTCCTCCGGGACAGGGGAAAGGCTACACCTTC CASSPPGQGKGYTF
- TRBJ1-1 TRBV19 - TGTGCCAGTAGTACGACCTTGGGGGCTAGCTCTGAAGCTTTCTTT CASSTTLGASSEAFF
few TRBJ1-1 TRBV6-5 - TGTGCCAGCAGTACCAGGACAAGGGGGACTGAAGCTTTCTTT CASSTRTRGTEAFF
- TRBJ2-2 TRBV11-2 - TGTGCCAGCAGAACAAGGGACGGGAGGAACACCGGGGAGCTGTTTTTT CASRTRDGRNTGELFF
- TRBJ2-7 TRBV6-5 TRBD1 TGTGCCAGCAAACTGACAGGGGGTTGCAGGCAGTACTTC CASKLTGGCRQYF
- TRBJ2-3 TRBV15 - TGTGCCACCAGGAGAGCTACTATGGCAGATACGCAGTATTTT CATRRATMADTQYF
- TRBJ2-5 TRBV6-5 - TGTGCCAGCAGTCCTAGGCCTAGTGGGGAGACCCAGTACTTC CASSPRPSGETQYF
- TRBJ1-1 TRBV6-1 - TGTGCCAGCAGTGAAGTTTCTCGGGGTACTGAAGCTTTCTTT CASSEVSRGTEAFF
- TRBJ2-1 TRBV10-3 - TGTGCCGTACGTAGCGGAGTCTCCTACAATGAGCAGTTCTTC CAVRSGVSYNEQFF
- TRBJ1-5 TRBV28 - TGTGCCAGCAGTGGGGGGGCCGGGAGAAATCAGCCCCAGCATTTT CASSGGAGRNQPQHF
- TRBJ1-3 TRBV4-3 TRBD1 TGCGCCAGCAGCCAAGTCAGGGGGGCCGGTTTATCTGGAAACACCATATATTTT CASSQVRGAGLSGNTIYF
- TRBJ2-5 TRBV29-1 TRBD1 TGCAGCGTGATACAGGGGCCAGGCGAGACCCAGTACTTC CSVIQGPGETQYF
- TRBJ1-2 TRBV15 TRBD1 TGTGCCACCAGCAGATCTTTGACGCGCACGACAGGGTCCTGGGGCTACACCTTC CATSRSLTRTTGSWGYTF
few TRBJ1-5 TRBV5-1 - TGCGCCAGCAGCTTGGCGGGTGTGGGCAATCAGCCCCAGCATTTT CASSLAGVGNQPQHF
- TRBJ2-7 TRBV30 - TGTGCCTGGAGTGTAGCTCCAGGGTTAAACGAGCAGTACTTC CAWSVAPGLNEQYF
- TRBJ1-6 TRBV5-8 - TGTGCCAGCAGCTGGCTTGAGGCGGAATTTAGTTCACCCCTCCACTTT CASSWLEAEFSSPLHF
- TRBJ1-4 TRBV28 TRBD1 TGTGCCAGCAGCCGGCCGCAGGGGGCTCGGGAAAAACTGTTTTTT CASSRPQGAREKLFF
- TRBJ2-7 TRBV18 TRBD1 TGTGCCAGCTCCCCATCTGGACAGGGGGCCTACGAGCAGTACTTC CASSPSGQGAYEQYF
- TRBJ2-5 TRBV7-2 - TGTGCCAGCAGCTTCCCTGCCCAGGCCGAGACCCAGTACTTC CASSFPAQAETQYF
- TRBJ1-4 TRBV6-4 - TGTGCCAGCAGTGAACAGGGAGGGGGTGAAAAACTGTTTTTT CASSEQGGGEKLFF
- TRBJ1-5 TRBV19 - TGTGCCAGTAGTATAGATAACAATCAGCCCCAGCATTTT CASSIDNNQPQHF
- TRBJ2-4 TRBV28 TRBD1 TGTGCCAGCGAAAGGACAGGGAAAAACATTCAGTACTTC CASERTGKNIQYF
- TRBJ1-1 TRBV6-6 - TGTGCCAGCAGCGAACGAGACACTGAAGCTTTCTTT CASSERDTEAFF
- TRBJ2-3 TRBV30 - TGTGCCTGGACCCCAGGGGCAGGGGATACGCAGTATTTT CAWTPGAGDTQYF
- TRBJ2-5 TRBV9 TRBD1 TGTGCCAGCAGCGTAGACAGGGGCCAAGAGACCCAGTACTTC CASSVDRGQETQYF
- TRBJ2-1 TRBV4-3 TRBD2 TGCGCCAGCAGCCCTTCGGGACTAGCGGGAGTTGAGCAGTTCTTC CASSPSGLAGVEQFF
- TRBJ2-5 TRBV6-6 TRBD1 TGTGCCAGCAGTTACTATGGACAGGGGCAAGAGACCCAGTACTTC CASSYYGQGQETQYF
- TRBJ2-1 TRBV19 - TGTGCCAGTAGTATAGGACAGAGGAATGAGCAGTTCTTC CASSIGQRNEQFF
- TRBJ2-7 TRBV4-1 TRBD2 TGCGCCAGCAGCCGTCGGCTAGCGGGAGGGAACGAGCAGTACTTC CASSRRLAGGNEQYF
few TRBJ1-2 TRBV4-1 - TGCGCCAGCAGCTTTGGGCGGGGGTCTCGTAACGGCTACACCTTC CASSFGRGSRNGYTF
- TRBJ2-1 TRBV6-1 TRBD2 TGTGCCAGCAGCCCCGGGACTAGATATTTCAATGAGCAGTTCTTC CASSPGTRYFNEQFF
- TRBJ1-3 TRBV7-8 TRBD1 TGTGCCAGCAGCTTAGGGACAGGGGCTGGAAACACCATATATTTT CASSLGTGAGNTIYF
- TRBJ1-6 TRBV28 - TGTGCCAGCAGTTCATTAACAGGGAGCTCCTATAATTCACCCCTCCACTTT CASSSLTGSSYNSPLHF
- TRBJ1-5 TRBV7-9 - TGTGCCAGCAGCTTAGGCAGGGAAGGTAATCGTCAGCCCCAGCATTTT CASSLGREGNRQPQHF
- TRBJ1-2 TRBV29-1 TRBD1 TGCAGCGTCACGGACAGGCCTGTGGGGGGCTACACCTTC CSVTDRPVGGYTF
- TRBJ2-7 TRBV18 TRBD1 TGTGCCAGCTCACCCTCGACAGGGTATTACGAGCAGTACTTC CASSPSTGYYEQYF
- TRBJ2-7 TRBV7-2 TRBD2 TGTGCCAGCAGCCCCCCCCTAGCGGGCTACGAGCAGTACTTC CASSPPLAGYEQYF
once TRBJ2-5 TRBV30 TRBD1 TGTGCCTGGAGTGATGGACAGGGCGGGGAGCAGTACTTC CAWSDGQGGEQYF
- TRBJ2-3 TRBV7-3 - TGTGCCAGCAGCTACCTCGTCGGGGGGCGTACAGATACGCAGTATTTT CASSYLVGGRTDTQYF
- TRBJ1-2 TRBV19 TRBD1 TGTGCCAGTACAGGCCCCCGGGACAGGGGCGGAACTAACTATGGCTACACCTTC CASTGPRDRGGTNYGYTF
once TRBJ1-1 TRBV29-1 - TGCAGCGGGCTTTTGGGCCCTGAAGCTTTCTTT CSGLLGPEAFF
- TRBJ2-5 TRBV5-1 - TGCGCCAGCAGCTTGCGGCCGTCCGGGGAAGAGACCCAGTACTTC CASSLRPSGEETQYF
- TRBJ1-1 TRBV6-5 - TGTGCCAGCAAGTCGTCAGGGATCCTGAACACTGAAGCTTTCTTT CASKSSGILNTEAFF
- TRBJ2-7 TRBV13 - TGTGCCAGCAGCTTCTATGGCTCCTACGAGCAGTACTTC CASSFYGSYEQYF
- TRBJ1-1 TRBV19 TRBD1 TGTGCCAGTAGGAGACAGGGTTCGACTGAAGCTTTCTTT CASRRQGSTEAFF
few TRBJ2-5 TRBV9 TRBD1 TGTGCCAGCAGCCCCATGACAGGGGGCCAAGAGACCCAGTACTTC CASSPMTGGQETQYF
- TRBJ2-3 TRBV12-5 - TGTGCTAGTGGGCCCTTCTCAGCGGAGTTCACAGATACGCAGTATTTT CASGPFSAEFTDTQYF
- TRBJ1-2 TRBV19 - TGTGCCAGTAGACCCGCAGGGGCGCAGGGCTACACCTTC CASRPAGAQGYTF
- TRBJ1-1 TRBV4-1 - TGCGCCAGCAGCCAAGTCGCAGACTACACTGAAGCTTTCTTT CASSQVADYTEAFF
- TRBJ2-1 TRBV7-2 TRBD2 TGTGCCAGCAGCTTAGGTTCTAGCGGGAGGGGTGAGCAGTTCTTC CASSLGSSGRGEQFF
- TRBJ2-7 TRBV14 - TGTGCCAGCAGCCAAGATCTAAGAGATAAGCAGTACTTC CASSQDLRDKQYF
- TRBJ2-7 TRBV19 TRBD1 TGTGCCAGTAGTACCGGGACAGAGTTACCCTACGAGCAGTACTTC CASSTGTELPYEQYF
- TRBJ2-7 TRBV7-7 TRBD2 TGTGCTAGCAGCTTCTCCAGCGGGGTCGAGCAGTACTTC CASSFSSGVEQYF
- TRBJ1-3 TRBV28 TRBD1 TGTGCCAGCAGTCTGGCGGGACAGGGAAACACCATATATTTT CASSLAGQGNTIYF
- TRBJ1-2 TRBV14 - TGTGCCAGCAGCCAGAGCCCCTCTAGCTATGGCTACACCTTC CASSQSPSSYGYTF